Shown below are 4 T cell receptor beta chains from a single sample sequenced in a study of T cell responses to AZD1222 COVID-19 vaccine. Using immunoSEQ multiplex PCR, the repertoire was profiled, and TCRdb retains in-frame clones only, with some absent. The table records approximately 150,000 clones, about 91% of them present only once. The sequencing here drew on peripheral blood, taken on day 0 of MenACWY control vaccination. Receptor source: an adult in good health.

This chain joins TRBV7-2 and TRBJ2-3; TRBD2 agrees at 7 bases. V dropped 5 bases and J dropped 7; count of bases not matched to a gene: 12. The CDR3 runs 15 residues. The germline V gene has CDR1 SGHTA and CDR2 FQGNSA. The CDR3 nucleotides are TGTGCCAGCAGCCCATCGTCCAGGGAGGGAAATACGCAGTATTTT. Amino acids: CASSPSSREGNTQYF.

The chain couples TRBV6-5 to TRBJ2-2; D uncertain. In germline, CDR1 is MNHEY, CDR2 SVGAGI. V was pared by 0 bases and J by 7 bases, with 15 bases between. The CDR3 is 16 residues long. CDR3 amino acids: CASSYSGYPSGGELFF. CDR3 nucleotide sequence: TGTGCCAGCAGTTACTCAGGGTACCCCTCGGGCGGGGAGCTGTTTTTT.

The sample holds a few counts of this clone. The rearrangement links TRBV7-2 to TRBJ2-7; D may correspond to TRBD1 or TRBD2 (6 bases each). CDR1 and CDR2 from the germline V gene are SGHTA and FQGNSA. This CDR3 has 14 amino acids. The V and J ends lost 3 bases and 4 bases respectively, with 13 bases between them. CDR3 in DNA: TGTGCCAGCAGCTTGGGTCAGGGGAGGTACGAGCAGTACTTC. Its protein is CASSLGQGRYEQYF. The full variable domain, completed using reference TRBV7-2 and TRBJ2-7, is GAGVSQSPSNKVTEKGKDVELRCDPISGHTALYWYRQSLGQGLEFLIYFQGNSAPDKSGLPSDRFSAERTGGSVSTLTIQRTQQEDSAVYLCASSLGQGRYEQYFGPGTRLTVT.

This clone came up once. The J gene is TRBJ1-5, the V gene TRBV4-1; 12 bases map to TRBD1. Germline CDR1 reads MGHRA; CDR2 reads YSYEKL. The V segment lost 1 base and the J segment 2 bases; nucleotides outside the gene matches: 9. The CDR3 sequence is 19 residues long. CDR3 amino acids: CASSQGDRGLFRGNQPQHF. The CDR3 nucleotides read TGCGCCAGCAGCCAAGGGGACAGGGGGCTTTTCAGAGGCAATCAGCCCCAGCATTTT.